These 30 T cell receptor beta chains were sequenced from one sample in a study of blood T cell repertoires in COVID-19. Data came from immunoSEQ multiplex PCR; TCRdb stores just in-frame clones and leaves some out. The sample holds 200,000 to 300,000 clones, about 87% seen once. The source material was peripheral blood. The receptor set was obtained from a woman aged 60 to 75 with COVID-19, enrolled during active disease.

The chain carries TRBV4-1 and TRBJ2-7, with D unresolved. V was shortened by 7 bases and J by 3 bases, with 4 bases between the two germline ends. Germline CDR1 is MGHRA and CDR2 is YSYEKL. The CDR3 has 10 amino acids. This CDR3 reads CASNYYEQYF. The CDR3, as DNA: TGCGCCAGCAACTACTACGAGCAGTACTTC.

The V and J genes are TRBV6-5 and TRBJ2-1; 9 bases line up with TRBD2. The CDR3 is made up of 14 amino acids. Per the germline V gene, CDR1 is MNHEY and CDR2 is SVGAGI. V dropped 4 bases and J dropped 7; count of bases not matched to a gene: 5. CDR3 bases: TGTGCCAGCAGTTTCTCCAGCGGGAGGAATGAGCAGTTCTTC. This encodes CASSFSSGRNEQFF.

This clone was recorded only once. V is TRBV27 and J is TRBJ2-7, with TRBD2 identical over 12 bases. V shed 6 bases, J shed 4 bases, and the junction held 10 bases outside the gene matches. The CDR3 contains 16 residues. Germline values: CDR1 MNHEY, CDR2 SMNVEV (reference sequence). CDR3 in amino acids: CASSHASGRAGYEQYF. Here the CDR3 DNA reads TGTGCCAGCAGCCACGCTAGCGGGAGGGCCGGGTACGAGCAGTACTTC.

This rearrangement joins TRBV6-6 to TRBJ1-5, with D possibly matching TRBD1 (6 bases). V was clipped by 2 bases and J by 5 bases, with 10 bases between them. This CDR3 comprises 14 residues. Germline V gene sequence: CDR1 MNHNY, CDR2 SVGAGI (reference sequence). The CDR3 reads CASSYRGNDQPQHF. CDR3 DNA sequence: TGTGCCAGCAGTTACAGGGGGAACGATCAGCCCCAGCATTTT.

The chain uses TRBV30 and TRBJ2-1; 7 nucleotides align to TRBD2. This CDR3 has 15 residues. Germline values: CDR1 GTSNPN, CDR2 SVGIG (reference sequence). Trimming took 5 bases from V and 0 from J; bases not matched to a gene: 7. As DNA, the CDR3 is TGTGCCTGGGGAGCGGGAACCAGCTCCTACAATGAGCAGTTCTTC. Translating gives CAWGAGTSSYNEQFF.

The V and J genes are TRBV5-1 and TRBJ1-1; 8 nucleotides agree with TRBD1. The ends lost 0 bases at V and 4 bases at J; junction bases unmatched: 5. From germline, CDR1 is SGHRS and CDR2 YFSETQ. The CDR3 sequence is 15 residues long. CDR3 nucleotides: TGCGCCAGCAGCTTGGGACAGGGGTATTTCACTGAAGCTTTCTTT. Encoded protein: CASSLGQGYFTEAFF.

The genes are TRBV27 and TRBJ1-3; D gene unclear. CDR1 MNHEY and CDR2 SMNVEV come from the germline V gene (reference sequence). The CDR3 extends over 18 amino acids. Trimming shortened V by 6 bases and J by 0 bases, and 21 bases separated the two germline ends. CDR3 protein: CASRGDGFKTRSGNTIYF. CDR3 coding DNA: TGTGCCAGCAGAGGAGACGGATTCAAAACGCGCTCTGGAAACACCATATATTTT.

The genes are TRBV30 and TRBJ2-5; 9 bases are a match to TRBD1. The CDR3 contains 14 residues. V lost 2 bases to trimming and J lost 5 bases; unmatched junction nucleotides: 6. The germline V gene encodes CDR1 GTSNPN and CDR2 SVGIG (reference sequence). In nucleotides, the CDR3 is TGTGCCTGGAGTTTGACAGGGGGTGGGGAGACCCAGTACTTC. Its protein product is CAWSLTGGGETQYF. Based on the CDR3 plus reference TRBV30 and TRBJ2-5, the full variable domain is SQTIHQWPATLVQPVGSPLSLECTVEGTSNPNLYWYRQAAGRGLQLLFYSVGIGQISSEVPQNLSASRPQDRQFILSSKKLLLSDSGFYLCAWSLTGGGETQYFGPGTRLLVL.

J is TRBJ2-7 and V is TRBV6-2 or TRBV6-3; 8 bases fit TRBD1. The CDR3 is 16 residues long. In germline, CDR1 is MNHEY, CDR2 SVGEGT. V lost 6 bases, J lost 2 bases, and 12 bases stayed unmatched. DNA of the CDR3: TGTGCCAGCAGCAGACCCGGGACAGGTTATACCTACGAGCAGTACTTC. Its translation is CASSRPGTGYTYEQYF.

In DNA form, the CDR3 reads TGTGCCAGCAGCTATACCGGGACTAGCGGATTCTACGAGCAGTACTTC. Its protein is CASSYTGTSGFYEQYF. The chain links TRBV11-2 to TRBJ2-7, with TRBD2 matching over 11 bases. Germline CDR1 SGHAT, CDR2 FQNNGV. CDR3 length: 16 residues. V trimming: 4 bases; J trimming: 3 bases; junction bases outside the gene matches: 8.

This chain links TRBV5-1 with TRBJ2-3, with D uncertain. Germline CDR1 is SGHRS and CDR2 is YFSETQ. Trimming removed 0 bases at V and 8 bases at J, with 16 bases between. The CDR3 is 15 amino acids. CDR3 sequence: CASSLVGQTSGTQYF. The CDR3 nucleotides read TGCGCCAGCAGCTTGGTTGGCCAAACCTCAGGTACGCAGTATTTT.

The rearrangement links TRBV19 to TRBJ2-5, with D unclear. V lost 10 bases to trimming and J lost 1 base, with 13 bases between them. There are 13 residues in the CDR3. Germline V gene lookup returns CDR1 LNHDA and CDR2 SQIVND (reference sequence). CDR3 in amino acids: CAINGRSQETQYF. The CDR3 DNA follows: TGTGCCATCAATGGGCGCTCCCAAGAGACCCAGTACTTC.

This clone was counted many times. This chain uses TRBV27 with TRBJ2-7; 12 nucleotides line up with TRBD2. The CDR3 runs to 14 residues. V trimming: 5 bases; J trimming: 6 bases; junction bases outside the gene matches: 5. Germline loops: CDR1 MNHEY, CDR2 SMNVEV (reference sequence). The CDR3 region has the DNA TGTGCCAGCAGTGCTAGCGGGAGGGCTCGCGAGCAGTACTTC. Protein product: CASSASGRAREQYF.

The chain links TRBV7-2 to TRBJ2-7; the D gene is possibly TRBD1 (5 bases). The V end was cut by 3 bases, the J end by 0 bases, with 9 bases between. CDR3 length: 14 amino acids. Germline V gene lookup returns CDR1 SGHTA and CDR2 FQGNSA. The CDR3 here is CASSFRVSSYEQYF. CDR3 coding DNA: TGTGCCAGCAGCTTCAGGGTTAGCTCCTACGAGCAGTACTTC.

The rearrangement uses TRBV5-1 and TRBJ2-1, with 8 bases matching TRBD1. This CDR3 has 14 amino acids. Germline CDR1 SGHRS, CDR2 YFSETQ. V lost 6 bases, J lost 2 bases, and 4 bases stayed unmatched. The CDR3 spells CASTSGGPYNEQFF. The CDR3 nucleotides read TGCGCCAGCACATCAGGGGGCCCCTACAATGAGCAGTTCTTC.

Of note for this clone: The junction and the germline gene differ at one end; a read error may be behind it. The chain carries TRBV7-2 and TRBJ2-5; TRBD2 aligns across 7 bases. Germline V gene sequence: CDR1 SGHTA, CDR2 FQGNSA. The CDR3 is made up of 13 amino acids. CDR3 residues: CASSVSGQATQYF. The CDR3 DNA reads TGTGCCAGCAGCGTTAGCGGGCAAGCGACCCAGTACTTC. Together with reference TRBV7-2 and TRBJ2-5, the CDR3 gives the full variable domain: GAGVSQSPSNKVTEKGKDVELRCDPISGHTALYWYRQSLGQGLEFLIYFQGNSAPDKSGLPSDRFSAERTGGSVSTLTIQRTQQEDSAVYLCASSVSGQATQYFGPGTRLLVL.

CDR3 DNA sequence: TGTGCCACCAGCATTGACCGAGGCTATGGCTACACCTTC. Its translation is CATSIDRGYGYTF. V is TRBV15 and J is TRBJ1-2; D not certain. Deletions cut 4 bases from V and 4 bases from J, with 10 bases between. Germline CDR1 and CDR2: LNHNV and YYDKDF (reference sequence). The CDR3 runs 13 residues.

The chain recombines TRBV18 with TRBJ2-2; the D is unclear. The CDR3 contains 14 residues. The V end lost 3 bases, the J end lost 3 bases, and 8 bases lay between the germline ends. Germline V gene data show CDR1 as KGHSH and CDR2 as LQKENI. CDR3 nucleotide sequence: TGTGCCAGCTCACCTCTGGGCTACACCGGGGAGCTGTTTTTT. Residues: CASSPLGYTGELFF.

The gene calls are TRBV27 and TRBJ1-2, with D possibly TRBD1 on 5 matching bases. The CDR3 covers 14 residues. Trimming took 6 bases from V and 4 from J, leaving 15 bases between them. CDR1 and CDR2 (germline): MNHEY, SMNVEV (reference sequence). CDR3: CASRPPGGGYGYTF. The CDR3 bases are TGTGCCAGCAGGCCTCCGGGGGGTGGCTATGGCTACACCTTC.

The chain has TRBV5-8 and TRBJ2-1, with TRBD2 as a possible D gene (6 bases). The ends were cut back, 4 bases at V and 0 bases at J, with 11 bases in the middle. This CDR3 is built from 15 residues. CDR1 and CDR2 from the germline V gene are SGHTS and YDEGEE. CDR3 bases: TGTGCCAGCAGCCCTGCGACTAGCTCCTACAATGAGCAGTTCTTC. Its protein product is CASSPATSSYNEQFF.

In DNA, the CDR3 is TGTGCCAGCAGTGTAAATCCGTGGGGGACAGGGGCTATGACCTACGAGCAGTACTTC. Translated: CASSVNPWGTGAMTYEQYF. The V call is TRBV6-1, the J call TRBJ2-7, with 10 bases matching TRBD1. The CDR3 spans 19 residues. Germline CDR1 reads MNHNS; CDR2 reads SASEGT. Trimming at V came to 4 bases and at J to 2 bases, leaving 17 bases not matched to a gene.

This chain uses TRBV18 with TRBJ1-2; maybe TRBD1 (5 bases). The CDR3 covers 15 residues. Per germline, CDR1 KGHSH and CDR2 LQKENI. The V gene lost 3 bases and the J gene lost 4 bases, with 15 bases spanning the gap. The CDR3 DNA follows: TGTGCCAGCTCACCTGTTATAGGGGAGGGCTATGGCTACACCTTC. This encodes CASSPVIGEGYGYTF.

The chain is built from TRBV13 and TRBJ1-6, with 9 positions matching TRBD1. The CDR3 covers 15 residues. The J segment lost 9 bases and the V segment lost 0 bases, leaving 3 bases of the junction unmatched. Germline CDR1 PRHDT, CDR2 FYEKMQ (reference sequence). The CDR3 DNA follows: TGTGCCAGCAGCTTAGGACGGGACAGGGTTTCACCCCTCCACTTT. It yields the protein CASSLGRDRVSPLHF.

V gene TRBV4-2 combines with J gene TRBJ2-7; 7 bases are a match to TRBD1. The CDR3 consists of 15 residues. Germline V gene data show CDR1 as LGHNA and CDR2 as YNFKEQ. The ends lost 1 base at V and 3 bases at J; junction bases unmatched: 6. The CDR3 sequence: CASSQAAQGIYEQYF. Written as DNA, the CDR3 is TGTGCCAGCAGCCAAGCCGCACAGGGGATCTACGAGCAGTACTTC.

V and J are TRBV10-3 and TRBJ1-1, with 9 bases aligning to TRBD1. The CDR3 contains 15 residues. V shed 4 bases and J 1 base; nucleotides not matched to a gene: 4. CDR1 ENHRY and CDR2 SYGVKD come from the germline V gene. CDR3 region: CAISARGQGNTEAFF. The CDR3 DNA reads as TGTGCCATCAGTGCGCGGGGACAGGGGAACACTGAAGCTTTCTTT.

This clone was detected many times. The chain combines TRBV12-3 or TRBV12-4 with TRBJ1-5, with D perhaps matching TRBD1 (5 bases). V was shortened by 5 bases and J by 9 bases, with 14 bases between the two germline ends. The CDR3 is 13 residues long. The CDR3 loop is CASSVESQGPQHF. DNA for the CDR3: TGTGCCAGCAGTGTCGAAAGCCAGGGGCCCCAGCATTTT.

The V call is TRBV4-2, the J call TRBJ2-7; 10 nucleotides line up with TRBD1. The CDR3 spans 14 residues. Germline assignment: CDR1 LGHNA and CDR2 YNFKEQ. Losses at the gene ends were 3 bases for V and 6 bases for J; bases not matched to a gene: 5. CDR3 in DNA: TGTGCCAGCAGCCACGGGACAGGGGTCCCCGAGCAGTACTTC. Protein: CASSHGTGVPEQYF.

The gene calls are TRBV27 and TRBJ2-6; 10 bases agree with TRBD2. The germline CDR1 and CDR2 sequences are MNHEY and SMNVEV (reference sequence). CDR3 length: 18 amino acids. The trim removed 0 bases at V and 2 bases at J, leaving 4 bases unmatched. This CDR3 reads CASSLSYLAGAGANVLTF. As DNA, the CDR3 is TGTGCCAGCAGTTTATCGTACCTAGCGGGAGCTGGGGCCAACGTCCTGACTTTC.

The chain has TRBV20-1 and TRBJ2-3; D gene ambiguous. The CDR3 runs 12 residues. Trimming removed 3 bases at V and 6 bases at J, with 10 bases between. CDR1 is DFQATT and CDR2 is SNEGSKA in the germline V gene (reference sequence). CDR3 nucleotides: TGCAGTGCTAGTTCCCTTCCGGATACGCAGTATTTT. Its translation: CSASSLPDTQYF.

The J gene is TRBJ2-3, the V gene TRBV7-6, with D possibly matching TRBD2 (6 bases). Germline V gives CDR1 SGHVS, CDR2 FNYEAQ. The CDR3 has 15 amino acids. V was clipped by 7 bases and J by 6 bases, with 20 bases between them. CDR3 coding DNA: TGTGCCAGCACCCCCTGGATGGCGGGGAGGGATACGCAGTATTTT. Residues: CASTPWMAGRDTQYF.